This TCR beta chain derives from a study of T cell repertoires in cytomegalovirus infection. Across the whole study: Recently identified HLA-C-restricted CMV epitopes and well-studied HLA-B-restricted CMV epitopes were used by the study. From public TCR beta signatures came an indication of both CMV infection and matching HLA type. The study, taken as a whole, reports: Dominating the ex vivo response were HLA-C-restricted CMV-specific TCR beta clonotypes. Based on cumulative public TCR beta family frequency, carriers of CMV plus the relevant HLA were identified.

This CDR3 region has 15 residues. Germline lookup yields CDR1 SGHVS and CDR2 FNYEAQ. V was trimmed by 3 bases and J by 6 bases, leaving 14 bases between them. A word on this clonotype: What it binds is unknown. With a much larger clone just one base away, this may be a read error.

TCRdb processed the reads anew with MiXCR; each CDR3 protein has one entry. In the table there are approximately 260,000 distinct CDR3 sequences, roughly 21% of which are singletons. Sequenced here: cultured PBMCs, sampled from culture after CMV antigen stimulation. The receptor comes from a human donor in good health (CMV status not recorded). Some clones in this sample may be carry-over from other donors' samples. This chain joins TRBV7-6 and TRBJ1-4; possibly TRBD1 for D (6 bases). The CDR3 sequence: CASSFAAGVDEKLFF. The CDR3, as DNA: TGTGCCAGCAGCTTCGCGGCAGGGGTGGATGAAAAACTGTTTTTT.